Reported below is one T cell receptor beta chain. The data were obtained in a study of blood T cell repertoires in COVID-19. About the study: Some COVID-19 samples were acute and others convalescent; all came from the United States, Italy and Spain.

Methods used by the authors: Amplification with reference gene primers provided the estimates of nucleated cell counts. Here immunoSEQ multiplex PCR was the method, and the copy in TCRdb shows in-frame clones only, minus some. V and J calls and clone size are as listed in that table; D and trimming were resolved from the DNA. Of around 250,000 clones detected, roughly 88% appear once; the ten largest clones hold roughly an eighth. CDR1 is SGHNT, CDR2 YENEEA, per germline. The ends lost 4 bases at V and 6 bases at J; junction bases unmatched: 5. The CDR3 length is 13 residues. The genes are TRBV11-3 and TRBJ1-1; 7 bases fit TRBD1. The material sequenced was peripheral blood. The sequence was collected from a man aged 80 or over with acute or convalescent COVID-19. This chain's CDR3 is CASSWDSASEAFF. CDR3 in DNA: TGTGCCAGCAGCTGGGACAGCGCGTCTGAAGCTTTCTTT.